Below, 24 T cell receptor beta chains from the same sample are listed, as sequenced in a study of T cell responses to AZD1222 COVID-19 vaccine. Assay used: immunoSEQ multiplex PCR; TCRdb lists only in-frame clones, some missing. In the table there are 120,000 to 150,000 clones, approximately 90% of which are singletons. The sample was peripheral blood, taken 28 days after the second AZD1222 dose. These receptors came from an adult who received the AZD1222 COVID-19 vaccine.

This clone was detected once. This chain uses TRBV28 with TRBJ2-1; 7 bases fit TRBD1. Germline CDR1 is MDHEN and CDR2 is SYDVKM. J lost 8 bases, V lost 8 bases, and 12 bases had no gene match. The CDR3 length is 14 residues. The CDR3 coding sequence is TGTGCCAGCCAAAGCCAACAGGGGATGGATGAGCAGTTCTTC. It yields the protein CASQSQQGMDEQFF.

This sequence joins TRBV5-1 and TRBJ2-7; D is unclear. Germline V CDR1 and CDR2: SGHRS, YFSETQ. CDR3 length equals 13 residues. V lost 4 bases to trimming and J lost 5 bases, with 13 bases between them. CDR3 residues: CASSLRPIDEQYF. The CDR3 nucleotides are TGCGCCAGCAGCCTAAGACCGATCGACGAGCAGTACTTC.

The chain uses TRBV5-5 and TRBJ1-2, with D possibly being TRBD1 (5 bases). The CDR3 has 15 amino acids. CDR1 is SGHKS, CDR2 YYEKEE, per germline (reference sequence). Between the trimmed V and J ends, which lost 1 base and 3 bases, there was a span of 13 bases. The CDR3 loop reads CASSLSLRGDYGYTF. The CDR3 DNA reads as TGTGCCAGCAGCTTGTCTTTAAGGGGCGACTATGGCTACACCTTC.

Here the CDR3 DNA reads TGTGCCAGCAGCTTAACTTCGGTCCCCGATGAAGCTTTCTTT. The encoded protein is CASSLTSVPDEAFF. The chain links TRBV7-3 to TRBJ1-1; D unclear. Germline assignment: CDR1 SGHTA and CDR2 FQGTGA. The CDR3 is made up of 14 amino acids. Trimming left V 0 bases short and J 7 bases short, with 12 bases between.

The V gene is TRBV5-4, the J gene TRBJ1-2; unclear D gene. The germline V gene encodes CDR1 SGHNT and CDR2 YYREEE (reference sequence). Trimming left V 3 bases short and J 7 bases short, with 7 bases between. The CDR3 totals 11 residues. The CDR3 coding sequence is TGTGCCAGCAGCTCCTTGGCTGGCTACACCTTC. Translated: CASSSLAGYTF.

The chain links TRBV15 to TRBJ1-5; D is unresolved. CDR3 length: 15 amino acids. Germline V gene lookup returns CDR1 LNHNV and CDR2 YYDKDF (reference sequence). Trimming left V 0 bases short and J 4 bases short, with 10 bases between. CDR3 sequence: CATSRDYTENQPQHF. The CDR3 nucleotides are TGTGCCACCAGCAGAGACTACACAGAGAATCAGCCCCAGCATTTT.

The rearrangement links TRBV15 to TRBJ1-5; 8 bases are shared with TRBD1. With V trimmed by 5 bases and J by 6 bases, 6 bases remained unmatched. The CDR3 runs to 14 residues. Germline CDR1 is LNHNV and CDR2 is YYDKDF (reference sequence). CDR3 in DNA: TGTGCCACCAGCGTGGACAGGGTCCGTCAGCCCCAGCATTTT. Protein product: CATSVDRVRQPQHF.

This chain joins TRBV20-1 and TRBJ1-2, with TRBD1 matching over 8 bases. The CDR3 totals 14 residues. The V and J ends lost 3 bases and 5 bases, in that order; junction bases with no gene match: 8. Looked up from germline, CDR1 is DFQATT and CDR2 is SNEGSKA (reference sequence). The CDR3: CSASDTRQGYGYTF. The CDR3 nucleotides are TGCAGTGCTAGTGATACTCGACAGGGGTATGGCTACACCTTC.

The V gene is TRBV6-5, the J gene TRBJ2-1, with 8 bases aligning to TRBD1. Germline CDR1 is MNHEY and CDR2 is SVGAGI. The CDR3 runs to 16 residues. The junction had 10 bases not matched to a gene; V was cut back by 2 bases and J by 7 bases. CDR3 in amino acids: CASSYDLAGGRNEQFF. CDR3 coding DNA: TGTGCCAGCAGTTACGATTTGGCAGGGGGCCGGAATGAGCAGTTCTTC.

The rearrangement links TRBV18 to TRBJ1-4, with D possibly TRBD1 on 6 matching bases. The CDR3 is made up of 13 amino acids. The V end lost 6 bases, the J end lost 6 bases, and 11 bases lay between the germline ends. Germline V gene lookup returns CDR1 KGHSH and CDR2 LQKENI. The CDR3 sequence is CASSLRQDEKLFF. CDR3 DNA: TGTGCCAGCTCTCTCCGACAGGATGAAAAACTGTTTTTT.

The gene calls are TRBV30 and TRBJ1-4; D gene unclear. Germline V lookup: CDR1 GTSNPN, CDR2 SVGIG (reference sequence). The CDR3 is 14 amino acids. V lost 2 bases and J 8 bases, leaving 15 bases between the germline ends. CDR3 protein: CAWSSRQDGEKLFF. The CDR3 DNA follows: TGTGCCTGGAGTTCAAGGCAGGACGGAGAAAAACTGTTTTTT.

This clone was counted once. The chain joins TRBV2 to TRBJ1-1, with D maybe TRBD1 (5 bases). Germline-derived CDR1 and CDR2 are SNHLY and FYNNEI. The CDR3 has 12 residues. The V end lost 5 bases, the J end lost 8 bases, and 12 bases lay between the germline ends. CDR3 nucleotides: TGTGCCAGCAGTACCCCGGGGGTGGAAGCTTTCTTT. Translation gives CASSTPGVEAFF.

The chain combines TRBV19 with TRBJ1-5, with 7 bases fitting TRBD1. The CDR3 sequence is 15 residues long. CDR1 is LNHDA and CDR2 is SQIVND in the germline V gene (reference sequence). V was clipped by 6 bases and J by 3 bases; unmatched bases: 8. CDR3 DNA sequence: TGTGCCAGTAGCTCTGGACAGGCCAACAATCAGCCCCAGCATTTT. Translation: CASSSGQANNQPQHF.

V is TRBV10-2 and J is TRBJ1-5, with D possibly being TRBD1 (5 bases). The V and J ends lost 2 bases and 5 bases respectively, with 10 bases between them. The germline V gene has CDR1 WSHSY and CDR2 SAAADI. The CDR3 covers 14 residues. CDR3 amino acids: CASSESREDQPQHF. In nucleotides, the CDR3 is TGCGCCAGCAGTGAGAGCAGGGAGGATCAGCCCCAGCATTTT.

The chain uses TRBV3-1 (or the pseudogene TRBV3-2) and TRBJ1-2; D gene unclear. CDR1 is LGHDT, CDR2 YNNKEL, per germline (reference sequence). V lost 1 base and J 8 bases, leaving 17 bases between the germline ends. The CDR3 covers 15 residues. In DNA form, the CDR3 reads TGTGCCAGCAGCCAAGTAACCGGGTCAAGATCGGGCTACACCTTC. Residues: CASSQVTGSRSGYTF.

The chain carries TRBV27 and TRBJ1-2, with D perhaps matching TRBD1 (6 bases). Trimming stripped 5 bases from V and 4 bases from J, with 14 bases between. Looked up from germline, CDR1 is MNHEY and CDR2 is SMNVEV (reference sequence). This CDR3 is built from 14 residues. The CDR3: CASSPQGGTYGYTF. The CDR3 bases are TGTGCCAGCAGTCCACAGGGAGGTACCTATGGCTACACCTTC.

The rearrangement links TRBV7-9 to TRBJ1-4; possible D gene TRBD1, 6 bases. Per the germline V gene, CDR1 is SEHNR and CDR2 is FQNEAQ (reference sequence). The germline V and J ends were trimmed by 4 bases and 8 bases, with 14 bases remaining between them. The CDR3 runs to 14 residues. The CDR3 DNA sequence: TGTGCCAGCAGCTCACAGGGTGAGGAAGAAAAACTGTTTTTT. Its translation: CASSSQGEEEKLFF.

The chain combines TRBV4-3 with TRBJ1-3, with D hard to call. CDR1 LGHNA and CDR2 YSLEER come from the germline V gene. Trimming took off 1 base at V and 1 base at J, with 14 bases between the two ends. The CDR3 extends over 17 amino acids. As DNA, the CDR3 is TGCGCCAGCAGCCAAGGTCTGGGTCTGGGGTCTGGAAACACCATATATTTT. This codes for CASSQGLGLGSGNTIYF.

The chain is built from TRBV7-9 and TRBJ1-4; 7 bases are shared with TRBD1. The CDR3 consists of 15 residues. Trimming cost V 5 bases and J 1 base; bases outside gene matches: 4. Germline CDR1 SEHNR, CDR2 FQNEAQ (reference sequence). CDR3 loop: CASSVYRGTNEKLFF. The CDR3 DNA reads TGTGCCAGCAGCGTCTACAGGGGAACTAATGAAAAACTGTTTTTT.

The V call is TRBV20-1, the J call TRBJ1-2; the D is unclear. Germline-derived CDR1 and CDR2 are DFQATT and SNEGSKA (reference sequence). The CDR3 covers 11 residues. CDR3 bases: TGCAGCTCCAGGCAACCGGGTGGCTACACCTTC. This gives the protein CSSRQPGGYTF.

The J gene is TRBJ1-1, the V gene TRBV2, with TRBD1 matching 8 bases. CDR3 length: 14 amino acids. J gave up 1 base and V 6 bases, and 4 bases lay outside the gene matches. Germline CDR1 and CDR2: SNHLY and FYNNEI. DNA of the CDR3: TGTGCCAGCAGCCTGGACAGGGCGAACACTGAAGCTTTCTTT. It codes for CASSLDRANTEAFF.

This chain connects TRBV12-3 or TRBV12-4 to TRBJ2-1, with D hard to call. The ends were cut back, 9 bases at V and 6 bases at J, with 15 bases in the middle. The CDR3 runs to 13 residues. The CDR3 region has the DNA TGTGCCAGTACGGCGCTGATAAGCAATGAGCAGTTCTTC. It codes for CASTALISNEQFF.

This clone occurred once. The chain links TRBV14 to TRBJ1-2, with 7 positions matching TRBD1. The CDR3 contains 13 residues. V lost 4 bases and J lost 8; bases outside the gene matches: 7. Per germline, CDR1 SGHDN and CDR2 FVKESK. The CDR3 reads CASSPSKGGGYTF. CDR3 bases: TGTGCCAGCAGCCCCTCCAAAGGGGGCGGCTACACCTTC.

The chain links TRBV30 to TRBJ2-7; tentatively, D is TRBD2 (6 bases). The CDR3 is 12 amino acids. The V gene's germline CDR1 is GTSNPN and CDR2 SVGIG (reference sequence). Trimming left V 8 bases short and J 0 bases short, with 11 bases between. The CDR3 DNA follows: TGTGCCGCGGGACGGAACTCCTACGAGCAGTACTTC. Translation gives CAAGRNSYEQYF.